Sequencing of this T cell receptor (beta chain) was carried out in a study of blood T cell repertoires in COVID-19. Study at large: Samples of COVID-19 (acute and convalescent) were obtained from the United States, Italy and Spain.

The CDR3 contains 17 residues. V lost 7 bases, J lost 2 bases, and 10 bases stayed unmatched. Germline assignment: CDR1 LNHDA and CDR2 SQIVND (reference sequence). Seattle patient enrollment occurred during active infection, with longitudinal follow-up thereafter. As handled by the study authors: The authors estimated nucleated cell counts from reference gene primer amplification. The table came from immunoSEQ multiplex PCR; TCRdb's copy has only in-frame clones and leaves some out. That table furnishes V, J and clone size, whereas the DNA furnished D and trimming. Found here are some 230,000 clones, roughly four fifths of them singletons; the top ten hold approximately 8%.

This TCR derives from a woman older than 75 with COVID-19, enrolled during active disease. The chain carries TRBV19 and TRBJ2-6, with 8 nucleotides matching TRBD2. The sequenced material came from peripheral blood. The CDR3 region has the DNA TGTGCCAGTAACGGTCTCAAAGCGGGAGCTGGGGCCAACGTCCTGACTTTC. Translation: CASNGLKAGAGANVLTF.